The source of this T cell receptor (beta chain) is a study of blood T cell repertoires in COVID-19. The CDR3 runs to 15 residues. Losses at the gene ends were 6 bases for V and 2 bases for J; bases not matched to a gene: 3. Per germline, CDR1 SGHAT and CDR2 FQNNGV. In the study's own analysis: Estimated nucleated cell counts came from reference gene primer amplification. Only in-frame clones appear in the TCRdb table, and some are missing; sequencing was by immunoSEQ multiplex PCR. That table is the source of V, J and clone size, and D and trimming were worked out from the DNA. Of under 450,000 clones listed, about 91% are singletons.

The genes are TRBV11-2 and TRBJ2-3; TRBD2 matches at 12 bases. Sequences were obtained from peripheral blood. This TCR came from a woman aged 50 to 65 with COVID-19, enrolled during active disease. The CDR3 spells CASRRTSGNTDTQYF. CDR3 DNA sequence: TGTGCCAGCAGGAGGACTAGCGGGAACACAGATACGCAGTATTTT.